This TCR beta chain was identified in a study of blood T cells in healthy people across ages. General study points: Researchers judged that diversity estimates from one million T cells fell short of true values. Lack of knowledge of donor CMV status possibly confounded expanded clonotype changes.

This CDR3 has 17 amino acids. The V gene's germline CDR1 is LGHNA and CDR2 YSLEER. Trimming pared 1 base from V and 4 bases from J, leaving 19 bases between. As to this clonotype: The antigen is undetermined.

Using a J-beta primer mix together with a sample-barcoded 5' primer, a second PCR was run for roughly 7 to 12 cycles. Each CDR3 protein gets one entry after TCRdb re-called the 5' RACE reads with MiXCR. Among over 1.5 million distinct CDR3 sequences listed, around 50% were seen once. The rearrangement joins TRBV4-3 to TRBJ1-2, with D possibly TRBD1 on 5 matching bases. Sample: blood. The clonotype originates from a woman between 40 and 50 years old in good health. CDR3 nucleotide sequence: TGCGCCAGCAGCCAAGGCGTTGGGGGAGTAGAGGGCTATGGCTACACCTTC. This gives the protein CASSQGVGGVEGYGYTF.